The rows below give T cell receptor beta chains drawn from one sample of a study of cytomegalovirus exposure and HLA in healthy donors. TCRdb's copy holds only in-frame clones and misses some; the assay was immunoSEQ multiplex PCR. This sample carries fewer than 250,000 clones, approximately 81% of them seen once, and the ten largest clones take 2.9%. The sample taken for sequencing was PBMCs. These receptors were collected from a man aged 25 to 45 in good health and CMV-seronegative. Each CDR3 is given with its conserved first and last residue. A D gene is named only where the DNA matches it firmly. Where a row states a size, it is once, few, many or the class of an expanded clone; other rows omit it.

CDR3 | DNA | length | V | size | J | D
CSVTEEYNEQFF | TGCAGCGTCACTGAGGAATACAATGAGCAGTTCTTC | 12 | TRBV29-1 | - | TRBJ2-1 | -
CASRPRAFQETQYF | TGTGCCAGCAGGCCGAGGGCATTCCAAGAGACCCAGTACTTC | 14 | TRBV25-1 | - | TRBJ2-5 | -
CASSLRGGNFYEQYF | TGTGCCAGCAGCTTACGGGGGGGTAATTTCTACGAGCAGTACTTC | 15 | TRBV5-5 | - | TRBJ2-7 | TRBD2
CASSYTGTGKGGYTF | TGTGCCAGCAGTTATACCGGGACAGGGAAAGGTGGCTACACCTTC | 15 | TRBV6-5 | - | TRBJ1-2 | TRBD1
CASSPGQPNYGYTF | TGCGCCAGCAGCCCCGGACAGCCTAACTATGGCTACACCTTC | 14 | TRBV5-1 | - | TRBJ1-2 | -
CASSFGGGLSNEKLFF | TGTGCCAGCAGCTTCGGTGGGGGACTTAGCAATGAAAAACTGTTTTTT | 16 | TRBV11-2 | - | TRBJ1-4 | -
CASSPREIPYEQYF | TGTGCCAGCAGCCCCCGGGAGATCCCCTACGAGCAGTACTTC | 14 | TRBV7-8 | - | TRBJ2-7 | -
CASSISFNSPLHF | TGTGCCAGCAGCATATCCTTTAATTCACCCCTCCACTTT | 13 | TRBV7-9 | few | TRBJ1-6 | -
CASGLAGEYEQYF | TGCGCCAGCGGGCTAGCGGGGGAATACGAGCAGTACTTC | 13 | TRBV5-1 | - | TRBJ2-7 | TRBD2
CASSPGGYEQYF | TGCGCCAGCAGCCCCGGAGGGTACGAGCAGTACTTC | 12 | TRBV4-1 | - | TRBJ2-7 | -
CSVEDRLSYEQYF | TGCAGCGTTGAAGACAGGCTCTCCTACGAGCAGTACTTC | 13 | TRBV29-1 | - | TRBJ2-7 | -
CASSLPHRGRLDTGELFF | TGTGCCAGCAGTTTACCCCACAGGGGGCGCTTGGACACCGGGGAGCTGTTTTTT | 18 | TRBV27 | - | TRBJ2-2 | TRBD1
CATSIPRDKQYF | TGTGCCACCAGCATCCCCAGGGACAAGCAGTACTTC | 12 | TRBV15 | - | TRBJ2-7 | -
CASSVEGLSIPGNTIYF | TGTGCCAGCAGCGTAGAGGGACTATCCATACCTGGAAACACCATATATTTT | 17 | TRBV9 | - | TRBJ1-3 | -
CASDRFQETQYF | TGTGCCAGCGACAGGTTCCAAGAGACCCAGTACTTC | 12 | TRBV2 | once | TRBJ2-5 | -
CASSFLVSIMPGASVLTF | TGTGCCAGCAGTTTCCTCGTCAGTATTATGCCTGGGGCCAGCGTCCTGACTTTC | 18 | TRBV27 | - | TRBJ2-6 | -
CASTASSNTGELFF | TGCGCCAGCACCGCGAGCTCGAACACCGGGGAGCTGTTTTTT | 14 | TRBV4-1 | - | TRBJ2-2 | -
CASWGTPNEQFF | TGTGCCAGCTGGGGGACACCTAATGAGCAGTTCTTC | 12 | TRBV27 | - | TRBJ2-1 | -
CSAIGVEQYF | TGCAGTGCTATCGGGGTTGAGCAGTACTTC | 10 | TRBV20-1 | - | TRBJ2-7 | -
CASSRSSGGKETQYF | TGTGCCAGCAGCCGGTCTAGCGGGGGAAAAGAGACCCAGTACTTC | 15 | TRBV4-2 | few | TRBJ2-5 | TRBD2
CASSQGELVQADTQYF | TGCGCCAGCAGCCAAGGAGAACTAGTTCAAGCAGATACGCAGTATTTT | 16 | TRBV4-1 | few | TRBJ2-3 | -
CASSGRGAWGTQHF | TGTGCCAGCAGCGGGCGGGGGGCCTGGGGGACCCAGCATTTT | 14 | TRBV5-6 | - | TRBJ1-5 | -
CASSLAGGSYEQYF | TGTGCCAGCAGCTTAGCAGGGGGAAGCTACGAGCAGTACTTC | 14 | TRBV7-9 | - | TRBJ2-7 | -
CASSYSTGGGGELFF | TGTGCCAGCAGTTACTCGACGGGGGGGGGCGGGGAGCTGTTTTTT | 15 | TRBV6-5 | - | TRBJ2-2 | TRBD2
CASRRVDRKNTEAFF | TGTGCCAGTCGGAGGGTGGACAGGAAGAACACTGAAGCTTTCTTT | 15 | TRBV27 | - | TRBJ1-1 | TRBD1
CASSPQAYEETQYF | TGTGCCAGCAGCCCCCAGGCCTACGAGGAGACCCAGTACTTC | 14 | TRBV7-6 | - | TRBJ2-5 | -
CASSRDSLSGNTIYF | TGCGCCAGCAGTCGGGACAGCCTCTCTGGAAACACCATATATTTT | 15 | TRBV5-1 | - | TRBJ1-3 | TRBD1
CASRRDAARTDTQYF | TGTGCCAGCCGTCGAGACGCGGCGCGCACAGATACGCAGTATTTT | 15 | TRBV2 | - | TRBJ2-3 | -
CASSYSRRTLFYEQYF | TGTGCCAGCAGTTACTCCCGGCGGACACTTTTCTACGAGCAGTACTTC | 16 | TRBV6-5 | - | TRBJ2-7 | -
CASSRLGTGAGEQYF | TGTGCCAGCAGCCGATTAGGGACAGGGGCGGGGGAGCAGTACTTC | 15 | TRBV11-2 | - | TRBJ2-7 | TRBD1
CASSYSRLAGDNEQFF | TGTGCCAGCAGTTACTCGCGACTAGCGGGGGACAATGAGCAGTTCTTC | 16 | TRBV6-5 | few | TRBJ2-1 | TRBD2
CASEPGRGNEKLFF | TGTGCCAGCGAACCGGGACGGGGGAATGAAAAACTGTTTTTT | 14 | TRBV7-9 | - | TRBJ1-4 | -
CASSLAGGASYEQYF | TGCGCCAGCAGCTTGGCCGGGGGGGCCTCCTACGAGCAGTACTTC | 15 | TRBV5-1 | once | TRBJ2-7 | TRBD2
CASGTAAPNEQFF | TGTGCCAGCGGGACTGCGGCTCCTAATGAGCAGTTCTTC | 13 | TRBV28 | - | TRBJ2-1 | -
CASSYFGDYGYTF | TGTGCCAGCAGCTACTTCGGAGACTATGGCTACACCTTC | 13 | TRBV7-9 | - | TRBJ1-2 | -
CASSLGVGVLETQYF | TGTGCCAGCAGCTTAGGGGTCGGGGTCCTGGAGACCCAGTACTTC | 15 | TRBV11-2 | - | TRBJ2-5 | -
CASSPAGGTGSYEQYF | TGCGCCAGCAGCCCAGCAGGAGGGACGGGATCCTACGAGCAGTACTTC | 16 | TRBV4-1 | - | TRBJ2-7 | -
CASKGWQLETQYF | TGTGCCAGCAAGGGGTGGCAGTTGGAGACCCAGTACTTC | 13 | TRBV6-5 | once | TRBJ2-5 | -
CASSQVTGGQEQYF | TGCGCCAGCAGCCAAGTGACGGGGGGGCAGGAGCAGTACTTC | 14 | TRBV4-3 | - | TRBJ2-7 | TRBD2
CASKEARTNYGYTF | TGTGCCAGCAAGGAGGCCCGGACGAACTATGGCTACACCTTC | 14 | TRBV2 | - | TRBJ1-2 | -
CASSLLLELNTEAFF | TGTGCCAGCAGTCTCCTTTTGGAGCTCAACACTGAAGCTTTCTTT | 15 | TRBV6-5 | - | TRBJ1-1 | -
CASSEEVGGYGYTF | TGTGCCAGCAGTGAAGAAGTGGGGGGATATGGCTACACCTTC | 14 | TRBV2 | - | TRBJ1-2 | -
CASSEGQGSTDTQYF | TGCGCCAGCAGTGAGGGACAGGGGAGCACAGATACGCAGTATTTT | 15 | TRBV10-1 | once | TRBJ2-3 | TRBD1
CANSPSTGPGEQYF | TGTGCCAACAGCCCGTCGACAGGGCCGGGCGAGCAGTACTTC | 14 | TRBV6-1 | - | TRBJ2-7 | TRBD1
CASSETRKGSYTF | TGTGCCAGCAGTGAAACGCGGAAGGGGAGCTACACCTTC | 13 | TRBV6-1 | - | TRBJ1-2 | -
CASSTGTGMFGQPQHF | TGTGCCAGTAGTACGGGGACAGGGATGTTTGGGCAGCCCCAGCATTTT | 16 | TRBV19 | - | TRBJ1-5 | TRBD1
CASSYGVGLEQFF | TGTGCCAGCAGTTACGGGGTGGGGCTTGAGCAGTTCTTC | 13 | TRBV6-5 | few | TRBJ2-1 | -
CASSPPGLARLYEQYF | TGTGCCAGCAGTCCCCCGGGACTAGCGAGGCTCTACGAGCAGTACTTC | 16 | TRBV28 | - | TRBJ2-7 | TRBD2
CASSVGSGGGYEQFF | TGTGCCAGCAGTGTGGGTAGCGGGGGGGGTTATGAGCAGTTCTTC | 15 | TRBV2 | once | TRBJ2-1 | TRBD2
CASSVATRGETQYF | TGTGCCAGCAGCGTAGCGACGCGGGGAGAGACCCAGTACTTC | 14 | TRBV9 | - | TRBJ2-5 | -